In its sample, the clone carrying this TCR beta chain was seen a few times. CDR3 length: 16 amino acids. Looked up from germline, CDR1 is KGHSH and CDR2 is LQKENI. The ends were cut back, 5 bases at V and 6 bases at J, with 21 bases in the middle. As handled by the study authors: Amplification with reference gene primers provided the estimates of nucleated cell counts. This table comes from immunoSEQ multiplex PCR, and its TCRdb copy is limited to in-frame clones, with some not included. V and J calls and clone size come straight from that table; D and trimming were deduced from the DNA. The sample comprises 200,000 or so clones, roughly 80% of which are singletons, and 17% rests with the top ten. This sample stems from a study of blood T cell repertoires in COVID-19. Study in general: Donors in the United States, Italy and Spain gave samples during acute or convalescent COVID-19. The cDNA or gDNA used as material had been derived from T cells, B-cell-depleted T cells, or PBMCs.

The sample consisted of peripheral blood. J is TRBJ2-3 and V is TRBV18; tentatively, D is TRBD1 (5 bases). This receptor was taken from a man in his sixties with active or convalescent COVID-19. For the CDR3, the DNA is TGTGCCAGCTCAGACGCTCCAGGGTTGACACAGGATACGCAGTATTTT. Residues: CASSDAPGLTQDTQYF.